These T cell receptor beta chains were read from a single sample in a study of vaccination effects on CD4 cells after COVID-19. Only in-frame clones appear in the TCRdb table, and some are missing; sequencing was by immunoSEQ multiplex PCR. This table holds fewer than 75,000 clones, 75% to 80% found once. Their recognized antigens are unknown. Sequenced material: CD4+ T cells from PBMCs cultured without peptide, taken before COVID-19 vaccination. Source of these receptors: a human donor who received a COVID-19 vaccine. The CDR3 runs from the conserved cysteine through the conserved F or W. The order of the fields is D gene, clone size, CDR3 length, V gene, J gene, CDR3 protein, CDR3 DNA. A D gene is named only where the DNA matches it firmly. Not every row has a clone size; where given, it reads once, few, many or a size class.

>-|-|12|TRBV7-8|TRBJ1-5
CASSRGGQPQHF
TGTGCCAGCAGCCGGGGAGGTCAGCCCCAGCATTTT
>-|once|15|TRBV3-1/TRBV3-2|TRBJ1-1
CASSQERLLNTEAFF
TGTGCCAGCAGCCAAGAGAGACTGCTGAACACTGAAGCTTTCTTT
>-|once|14|TRBV28|TRBJ1-4
CASSLTTTNEKLFF
TGTGCCAGCAGTTTAACCACAACTAATGAAAAACTGTTTTTT
>TRBD1|-|18|TRBV19|TRBJ1-4
CASSIDPLIGTDNEKLFF
TGTGCCAGTAGTATAGATCCCCTGATCGGGACAGACAATGAAAAACTGTTTTTT
>-|-|14|TRBV27|TRBJ1-1
CASSSLGTVFKAFF
TGTGCCAGCAGTTCACTAGGCACAGTCTTTAAAGCTTTCTTT
>TRBD2|-|15|TRBV18|TRBJ2-1
CASSPLAGAINEQFF
TGTGCCAGCTCACCTCTAGCGGGGGCAATCAATGAGCAGTTCTTC
>-|-|14|TRBV11-2|TRBJ2-3
CASSGRDRIDTQYF
TGTGCCAGCAGCGGGCGGGACAGAATAGATACGCAGTATTTT
>-|-|14|TRBV19|TRBJ2-1
CASSKWSSYNEQFF
TGTGCCAGTAGTAAATGGAGCTCCTACAATGAGCAGTTCTTC
>-|-|12|TRBV28|TRBJ1-1
CASSPAGIEAFF
TGTGCCAGCAGTCCCGCAGGTATTGAAGCTTTCTTT
>TRBD1|-|15|TRBV5-4|TRBJ2-1
CASSDLRGNSGEQFF
TGTGCCAGCAGTGACCTCAGGGGGAATTCGGGAGAGCAGTTCTTC
>-|-|15|TRBV4-1|TRBJ1-5
CASSQSPRYEQPQHF
TGCGCCAGCAGCCAGTCACCAAGATATGAGCAGCCCCAGCATTTT
>TRBD1|-|15|TRBV19|TRBJ1-4
CASSSSRDSNEKLFF
TGTGCCAGTAGTTCGTCCCGGGACAGTAATGAAAAACTGTTTTTT
>-|-|13|TRBV3-1/TRBV3-2|TRBJ1-1
CASSQYGSTEAFF
TGTGCCAGCAGCCAATACGGAAGCACTGAAGCTTTCTTT
>-|-|15|TRBV7-2|TRBJ1-2
CASSSPKSGSGGYTF
TGTGCCAGCAGCTCCCCGAAATCAGGGAGCGGCGGCTACACCTTC
>TRBD1|-|14|TRBV7-2|TRBJ2-2
CASSGTGGSGELFF
TGTGCCAGCAGCGGTACAGGGGGATCCGGGGAGCTGTTTTTT
>-|-|15|TRBV7-8|TRBJ2-3
CASSPGGPRTDTQYF
TGTGCCAGCAGCCCTGGGGGGCCCCGCACAGATACGCAGTATTTT
>-|-|15|TRBV3-1/TRBV3-2|TRBJ2-2
CASSLGIVGTGELFF
TGTGCCAGCAGCCTCGGGATCGTCGGCACCGGGGAGCTGTTTTTT
>TRBD1|-|16|TRBV7-3|TRBJ1-2
CASSARRGQGFSGYTF
TGTGCCAGCAGCGCGAGACGTGGACAGGGCTTCTCGGGCTACACCTTC